The 18 T cell receptor beta chains presented below share a single source sample, sequenced in a study of shared clonotypes between healthy human individuals. The repertoire was sequenced with immunoSEQ multiplex PCR; TCRdb's copy has only in-frame clones and lacks some. The repertoire includes about 1.1 million clones, about 80% of them detected once, and almost 0.9% sits in the top ten. Material: memory CD4+ T cells from PBMCs. The subset denotes: CD45RA-negative fraction. The source is a man aged 18 to 30 in good health. Some clones in this sample may be carry-over from other donors' samples.

V gene TRBV28 combines with J gene TRBJ2-7; TRBD2 aligns across 10 bases. The CDR3 spans 16 residues. Germline CDR1 reads MDHEN; CDR2 reads SYDVKM. The V gene end was trimmed by 8 bases and the J gene end by 6 bases; junction bases not matched to a gene: 16. The CDR3 DNA is TGTGCCAGCGGTCCTACACGGGGACTAGCGCGCTCCGAGCAGTACTTC. Translating gives CASGPTRGLARSEQYF.

The chain has TRBV20-1 and TRBJ1-1; D gene uncertain. The germline gives CDR1 DFQATT, CDR2 SNEGSKA (reference sequence). CDR3 size: 11 residues. The germline V and J ends were trimmed by 6 bases and 4 bases, with 9 bases remaining between them. The CDR3 here is CSAWGGTEAFF. Here the CDR3 DNA reads TGCAGTGCGTGGGGTGGCACTGAAGCTTTCTTT.

This chain links TRBV7-9 with TRBJ2-2; D is undetermined. The germline CDR1 and CDR2 sequences are SEHNR and FQNEAQ (reference sequence). The CDR3 is made up of 14 amino acids. With 5 bases removed from V and 8 bases from J, the gap between germline ends came to 15 bases. The CDR3 reads CASSPRVASGELFF. CDR3 DNA: TGTGCCAGCAGCCCCCGGGTTGCTTCTGGGGAGCTGTTTTTT.

V gene TRBV4-2 combines with J gene TRBJ1-5; 10 nucleotides line up with TRBD1. The V gene end was trimmed by 4 bases and the J gene end by 7 bases; junction bases not matched to a gene: 7. Per germline, CDR1 LGHNA and CDR2 YNFKEQ. CDR3 length: 15 residues. The DNA for the CDR3 is TGTGCCAGCAGCCCGACAGGGGGCGCGTGGCAGCCCCAGCATTTT. This encodes CASSPTGGAWQPQHF.

The chain is built from TRBV27 and TRBJ2-1; 9 bases match TRBD2. The CDR3 spans 14 residues. The trim removed 10 bases at V and 5 bases at J, leaving 9 bases unmatched. In germline, CDR1 is MNHEY, CDR2 SMNVEV (reference sequence). Here the CDR3 DNA reads TGTGCCACCATGGGACTAGCCTCAAACAATGAGCAGTTCTTC. It encodes CATMGLASNNEQFF.

V usage is TRBV6-6 and J usage is TRBJ2-7; 7 nucleotides match TRBD2. Germline V gives CDR1 MNHNY, CDR2 SVGAGI (reference sequence). The CDR3 covers 14 residues. V lost 2 bases to trimming and J lost 3 bases; unmatched junction nucleotides: 4. This chain's CDR3 is CASSYERGGYEQYF. The CDR3 bases are TGTGCCAGCAGTTACGAGCGGGGAGGCTACGAGCAGTACTTC.

The chain carries TRBV7-8 and TRBJ2-1; TRBD2 agrees at 7 bases. The CDR3 is made up of 16 amino acids. Losses at the gene ends were 1 base for V and 4 bases for J; bases not matched to a gene: 7. From germline, CDR1 is SGHVS and CDR2 FQNEAQ. The CDR3 bases are TGTGCCAGCAGCTTAGGAGGCGGGAGAGCTTACAATGAGCAGTTCTTC. Its translation is CASSLGGGRAYNEQFF.

This chain connects TRBV14 to TRBJ1-4; weak D call: TRBD1 (6 bases). Germline V gives CDR1 SGHDN, CDR2 FVKESK. Trimming removed 4 bases at V and 2 bases at J, with 11 bases between. The CDR3 contains 15 residues. CDR3 in DNA: TGTGCCAGCAGCCGAGACAGGAGGACTAATGAAAAACTGTTTTTT. Translation gives CASSRDRRTNEKLFF.

As concerns this clone: Different DNA sequences within this sample yield the same CDR3. The chain has TRBV11-3 and TRBJ2-3, with D unclear. Trimming stripped 5 bases from V and 0 bases from J, with 3 bases between. Germline lookup yields CDR1 SGHNT and CDR2 YENEEA. This CDR3 region has 12 residues. Here the CDR3 reads CASSDSTDTQYF. The CDR3 DNA is TGTGCCAGCAGCGACAGCACAGATACGCAGTATTTT.

V is TRBV28 and J is TRBJ1-4; D ambiguous. Germline CDR1 MDHEN, CDR2 SYDVKM. The V and J ends lost 5 bases and 3 bases respectively, with 22 bases between them. The CDR3 runs 18 residues. The CDR3 nucleotides read TGTGCCAGCAGTCACCTTACTAGCTTCCTGCTAGCTAATGAAAAACTGTTTTTT. This gives the protein CASSHLTSFLLANEKLFF.

Notes on this clone: The same CDR3 is also encoded by other DNA sequences in this sample. The chain is built from TRBV7-2 and TRBJ2-7; 7 nucleotides line up with TRBD1. The CDR3 is 15 amino acids. Germline CDR1 is SGHTA and CDR2 is FQGNSA. V lost 2 bases to trimming and J lost 4 bases; unmatched junction nucleotides: 8. The CDR3 sequence is CASSLRQGEAYEQYF. CDR3 nucleotide sequence: TGTGCCAGCAGCTTAAGACAGGGTGAGGCTTACGAGCAGTACTTC. Using reference TRBV7-2 and TRBJ2-7 for the parts outside the CDR3, the full variable domain is GAGVSQSPSNKVTEKGKDVELRCDPISGHTALYWYRQSLGQGLEFLIYFQGNSAPDKSGLPSDRFSAERTGGSVSTLTIQRTQQEDSAVYLCASSLRQGEAYEQYFGPGTRLTVT.

Notes on this clone: The sample has other DNA sequences that encode this CDR3 too. The chain combines TRBV29-1 with TRBJ1-1; D gene ambiguous. V gave up 4 bases and J gave up 1 base, with 7 bases separating them. Germline V gives CDR1 SQVTM, CDR2 ANQGSEA. The CDR3 length is 12 residues. The chain's CDR3 is CSVASGNTEAFF. In DNA form, the CDR3 reads TGCAGCGTTGCGTCAGGGAACACTGAAGCTTTCTTT.

This chain joins TRBV9 and TRBJ2-3, with 7 nucleotides matching TRBD2. The length of the CDR3 is 16 residues. Germline V CDR1 and CDR2: SGDLS, YYNGEE. J lost 4 bases, V lost 6 bases, and 14 bases had no gene match. CDR3 amino acids: CASNPGGQKASDTQYF. The CDR3 nucleotides read TGTGCCAGCAACCCGGGGGGTCAAAAAGCCTCAGATACGCAGTATTTT.

The chain couples TRBV6-1 to TRBJ1-1; no clear D. Trimming took 1 base from V and 7 from J, leaving 4 bases between them. Per germline, CDR1 MNHNS and CDR2 SASEGT. This CDR3 comprises 11 residues. The DNA of the CDR3 is TGTGCCAGCAGTGAAGACTTTGAAGCTTTCTTT. Protein product: CASSEDFEAFF.

The genes are TRBV5-6 and TRBJ2-2, with D hard to call. The ends were cut back, 0 bases at V and 6 bases at J, with 6 bases in the middle. Germline values: CDR1 SGHDT, CDR2 YYEEEE. The CDR3 runs to 13 residues. CDR3 coding DNA: TGTGCCAGCAGCTTGGCACACGCCGGGGAGCTGTTTTTT. It translates to CASSLAHAGELFF.

The rearrangement uses TRBV5-4 and TRBJ1-1, with D unresolved. Germline CDR1 and CDR2: SGHNT and YYREEE (reference sequence). Trimming pared 4 bases from V and 1 base from J, leaving 20 bases between. The CDR3 length is 17 residues. CDR3 DNA: TGTGCCAGCAGCCCGATAGGACCCCCCCGGGAGAACACTGAAGCTTTCTTT. The encoded protein is CASSPIGPPRENTEAFF.

The genes are TRBV30 and TRBJ2-5; perhaps TRBD2 as D (6 bases). V lost 0 bases, J lost 6 bases, and 17 bases lay in between. Germline loops: CDR1 GTSNPN, CDR2 SVGIG (reference sequence). The length of the CDR3 is 15 residues. This CDR3 reads CAWSVLGGAPKTQYF. CDR3 bases: TGTGCCTGGAGTGTACTGGGGGGAGCCCCCAAGACCCAGTACTTC.

The rearrangement joins TRBV19 to TRBJ1-1; 7 bases fit TRBD1. Per the germline V gene, CDR1 is LNHDA and CDR2 is SQIVND (reference sequence). Trimming removed 7 bases from V and 5 bases from J; junction bases left unmatched: 13. The CDR3 length is 15 residues. This CDR3 reads CASIQSNRGGTEAFF. CDR3 bases: TGTGCCAGTATTCAATCGAACAGGGGTGGAACTGAAGCTTTCTTT. Combining the CDR3 with reference TRBV19 and TRBJ1-1 gives the whole variable domain DGGITQSPKYLFRKEGQNVTLSCEQNLNHDAMYWYRQDPGQGLRLIYYSQIVNDFQKGDIAEGYSVSREKKESFPLTVTSAQKNPTAFYLCASIQSNRGGTEAFFGQGTRLTVV.